The 30 T cell receptor beta chains listed next were all sequenced from one sample in a study of T-cell reconstitution after alpha-beta-depleted transplantation in children. Study-wide points: Several hundred graft clones that had expanded were reportedly the source of alpha-beta T cells about two months after transplant.

The authors prepared the TCRbeta library with unique molecular identifiers. MiXCR, run by TCRdb on the PCR reads, gives a single entry per CDR3 protein. The sample lists approximately 34,000 distinct CDR3 sequences; under 7.5% were seen once. No antigen has been identified for these receptors. Here the sequenced sample was peripheral blood, taken 60 days after TCRalphabeta/CD19-depleted stem cell transplant. Source of these receptors: a child under two years old who had a stem cell transplant for acute myeloid leukemia, so the T cells may come from the graft donor.

This clonotype appeared many times. V and J are TRBV7-9 and TRBJ2-5, with D possibly TRBD1 on 6 matching bases. CDR1 and CDR2 from the germline V gene are SEHNR and FQNEAQ (reference sequence). V was clipped by 4 bases and J by 1 base, with 16 bases between them. This CDR3 has 16 amino acids. CDR3 in amino acids: CASSSEIDRLQETQYF. In DNA form, the CDR3 reads TGTGCCAGCAGCTCAGAGATAGACAGGCTCCAAGAGACCCAGTACTTC.

The sample holds one count of this clonotype. A much larger clonotype is one base distant, so this may be a read error. The J gene is TRBJ2-7, the V gene TRBV5-1; 8 nucleotides agree with TRBD2. The germline gives CDR1 SGHRS, CDR2 YFSETQ. This CDR3 contains 16 residues. This chain's CDR3 is CAGSEFPGGIPEEQYF. As DNA, the CDR3 is TGCGCCGGCAGCGAGTTTCCGGGGGGGATTCCTGAAGAGCAGTACTTC.

This clonotype was recorded at least ten times. This chain links TRBV10-3 with TRBJ2-2, with D tentatively TRBD1 (5 bases). Germline CDR1 is ENHRY and CDR2 is SYGVKD. Between the trimmed V and J ends, which lost 8 bases and 3 bases, there was a span of 10 bases. The CDR3 runs 13 residues. CDR3 sequence: CAISDTYTGELFF. The DNA of the CDR3 is TGTGCCATCTCGGACACCTACACCGGGGAGCTGTTTTTT.

This clonotype was picked up many times. This chain connects TRBV3-1 to TRBJ2-2, with 7 nucleotides matching TRBD2. This CDR3 comprises 15 residues. Germline V gives CDR1 LGHDT, CDR2 YNNKEL (reference sequence). Germline trimming cut 4 bases from V and 0 bases from J; bases unmatched to any gene: 2. CDR3 region: CASSLGLANTGELFF. As DNA, the CDR3 is TGTGCCAGCAGCCTAGGACTAGCGAACACCGGGGAGCTGTTTTTT. Full variable domain (remainder filled in from reference TRBV3-1 and TRBJ2-2): DTAVSQTPKYLVTQMGNDKSIKCEQNLGHDTMYWYKQDSKKFLKIMFSYNNKELIINETVPNRFSPKSPDKAHLNLHINSLELGDSAVYFCASSLGLANTGELFFGEGSRLTVL.

This clonotype was recorded many times. The chain carries TRBV5-1 and TRBJ1-5; the D is unclear. CDR1 SGHRS and CDR2 YFSETQ come from the germline V gene. The CDR3 covers 15 residues. The ends were cut back, 0 bases at V and 5 bases at J, with 12 bases in the middle. The CDR3, as DNA: TGCGCCAGCAGCTTGGGGGTGTCGGGCGATCAGCCCCAGCATTTT. Its translation is CASSLGVSGDQPQHF.

This clonotype occurred many times. V usage is TRBV7-9 and J usage is TRBJ2-7, with TRBD2 matching over 12 bases. V shed 6 bases, J shed 0 bases, and the junction held 3 bases outside the gene matches. The CDR3 contains 15 residues. Per the germline V gene, CDR1 is SEHNR and CDR2 is FQNEAQ (reference sequence). As DNA, the CDR3 is TGTGCCAGCAGGTTGACTAGCGGGGGCTCCTACGAGCAGTACTTC. Translation gives CASRLTSGGSYEQYF.

This clonotype rates as medium-sized (0.01 to 0.1%). V gene TRBV4-2 combines with J gene TRBJ1-1; 7 nucleotides agree with TRBD1. V shed 0 bases, J shed 5 bases, and the junction held 6 bases outside the gene matches. The CDR3 has 15 residues. From germline, CDR1 is LGHNA and CDR2 YNFKEQ. CDR3 amino acids: CASSQETQGGTEAFF. CDR3 DNA sequence: TGTGCCAGCAGCCAAGAAACGCAGGGGGGGACTGAAGCTTTCTTT.

This clonotype was detected many times. The rearrangement uses TRBV4-3 and TRBJ2-7; D is ambiguous. Germline V lookup: CDR1 LGHNA, CDR2 YSLEER. This CDR3 is 14 amino acids long. The V gene lost 3 bases and the J gene lost 0 bases, with 9 bases spanning the gap. CDR3 DNA: TGCGCCAGCAGCCAGTACAGTGTCTCCTACGAGCAGTACTTC. This encodes CASSQYSVSYEQYF.

This clonotype has ten or more counts. This chain links TRBV3-1 with TRBJ1-4; TRBD1 matches at 8 bases. Per germline, CDR1 LGHDT and CDR2 YNNKEL (reference sequence). This CDR3 is built from 15 residues. With 4 bases clipped from V and 2 bases from J, the junction kept 3 bases outside the gene matches. CDR3 sequence (DNA): TGTGCCAGCAGCCTCCAGGGGGCCACTAATGAAAAACTGTTTTTT. Protein: CASSLQGATNEKLFF.

This clonotype is categorized as medium-sized. V is TRBV6-2 or TRBV6-3 and J is TRBJ2-2, with 11 positions matching TRBD2. With V trimmed by 8 bases and J by 0 bases, 8 bases remained unmatched. Germline lookup yields CDR1 MNHEY and CDR2 SVGEGT. The CDR3 covers 17 residues. The CDR3 nucleotides are TGTGCCAGCTCTCTGCTAGCGGGAGGAACGAACACCGGGGAGCTGTTTTTT. This gives the protein CASSLLAGGTNTGELFF.

This clonotype occurred a few times. The chain combines TRBV9 with TRBJ2-3; no firm D call. Germline V gives CDR1 SGDLS, CDR2 YYNGEE. V was shortened by 2 bases and J by 11 bases, with 15 bases between the two germline ends. The CDR3 runs to 13 residues. The CDR3 region is CASSVSNDRMQYF. The DNA of the CDR3 is TGTGCCAGCAGCGTCTCGAATGACCGCATGCAGTATTTT. Drawing the rest from reference TRBV9 and TRBJ2-3, the complete variable domain is DSGVTQTPKHLITATGQRVTLRCSPRSGDLSVYWYQQSLDQGLQFLIQYYNGEERAKGNILERFSAQQFPDLHSELNLSSLELGDSALYFCASSVSNDRMQYFGPGTRLTVL.

The chain is built from TRBV19 and TRBJ1-5, with D hard to call. CDR3 length: 9 amino acids. In germline, CDR1 is LNHDA, CDR2 SQIVND (reference sequence). V shed 7 bases and J shed 9 bases, with 4 bases lying between them. CDR3 residues: CASTLPQHF. CDR3 coding DNA: TGTGCCAGTACCTTGCCCCAGCATTTT. Looking up the rest from reference TRBV19 and TRBJ1-5 gives the full variable domain: DGGITQSPKYLFRKEGQNVTLSCEQNLNHDAMYWYRQDPGQGLRLIYYSQIVNDFQKGDIAEGYSVSREKKESFPLTVTSAQKNPTAFYLCASTLPQHFGDGTRLSIL.

This clonotype was observed many times. V gene TRBV29-1 combines with J gene TRBJ2-7; D perhaps matches TRBD1 (6 bases). Germline CDR1 and CDR2: SQVTM and ANQGSEA. Trimming stripped 4 bases from V and 6 bases from J, with 19 bases between. This CDR3 has 14 residues. Here the CDR3 DNA reads TGCAGCGTTGTGGGGACATCACCTAAAGTCGAGCAGTACTTC. Translating it yields CSVVGTSPKVEQYF.

At least ten counts were recorded for this clonotype. The chain recombines TRBV12-3 or TRBV12-4 with TRBJ2-7; TRBD1 matches 8 bases. CDR3 size: 15 residues. The V and J ends lost 6 bases and 4 bases, in that order; junction bases with no gene match: 11. In DNA form, the CDR3 reads TGTGCCAGCAGCCGGACAGGGTCAGGAGGGTACGAGCAGTACTTC. Translation gives CASSRTGSGGYEQYF.

Ten or more counts support this clonotype. The rearrangement uses TRBV6-4 and TRBJ2-2; 8 nucleotides align to TRBD1. Germline CDR1 and CDR2: MRHNA and SNTAGT. The CDR3 sequence is 13 residues long. J lost 1 base, V lost 8 bases, and 0 bases had no gene match. The CDR3 bases are TGTGCCAGCGGGACAGGGAACACCGGGGAGCTGTTTTTT. Its protein is CASGTGNTGELFF.

At least ten counts were recorded for this clonotype. The chain has TRBV27 and TRBJ1-1; the match to TRBD1 covers 9 bases. V dropped 8 bases and J dropped 8; count of bases not matched to a gene: 6. The CDR3 is 12 amino acids. Germline CDR1 is MNHEY and CDR2 is SMNVEV (reference sequence). As DNA, the CDR3 is TGTGCCAGCGCGGAGGGGACAGGGGAAGCTTTCTTT. It translates to CASAEGTGEAFF.

This clonotype has ten or more counts. This chain connects TRBV29-1 to TRBJ1-2; D remains ambiguous. Deletions cut 8 bases from V and 6 bases from J, with 13 bases between. The germline CDR1 and CDR2 sequences are SQVTM and ANQGSEA. This CDR3 contains 11 residues. The DNA of the CDR3 is TGCAGCCCCGAGGTAATGGATGGCTACACCTTC. Its protein is CSPEVMDGYTF.

This clonotype was picked up many times. The rearrangement joins TRBV21-1 to TRBJ2-7; the table's TRBD2 call for D was not verified on the DNA. TRBV21-1 is given as a pseudogene. This CDR3 contains 15 residues. The CDR3 loop is CASSARGLHSYEQYF. CDR3 nucleotide sequence: TGTGCCAGCAGCGCTCGAGGACTGCACTCCTACGAGCAGTACTTC.

This clonotype was seen repeatedly, ten times or more. The V and J genes are TRBV9 and TRBJ2-7; D gene uncertain. Germline V lookup: CDR1 SGDLS, CDR2 YYNGEE. With 4 bases removed from V and 7 bases from J, the gap between germline ends came to 9 bases. The CDR3 is made up of 11 amino acids. In DNA, the CDR3 is TGTGCCAGCAGCCTAGGGCAGGAGCAGTACTTC. It specifies CASSLGQEQYF.

There are many counts of this clonotype. In DNA, the CDR3 is TGTGCCAGCAGTTCTGGGGGGTACCAAGAGACCCAGTACTTC. It codes for CASSSGGYQETQYF. The chain employs TRBV27 and TRBJ2-5, with a tentative D call TRBD2 (6 bases). The CDR3 spans 14 residues. Trimming took off 4 bases at V and 0 bases at J, with 9 bases between the two ends. Looked up from germline, CDR1 is MNHEY and CDR2 is SMNVEV (reference sequence).

The chain is built from TRBV12-3 or TRBV12-4 and TRBJ2-5; a possible D gene is TRBD2 (5 bases). V shed 6 bases and J shed 4 bases, with 15 bases lying between them. The CDR3 consists of 14 residues. The CDR3 coding sequence is TGTGCCAGCAGCAAACTAGACCCGGGAGAGACCCAGTACTTC. Protein product: CASSKLDPGETQYF.

In this sample, this clonotype turned up many times. This chain connects TRBV3-1 to TRBJ2-3; 9 bases match TRBD2. The V gene's germline CDR1 is LGHDT and CDR2 YNNKEL (reference sequence). The CDR3 consists of 18 residues. The junction had 11 bases not matched to a gene; V was cut back by 4 bases and J by 0 bases. CDR3 in DNA: TGTGCCAGCAGCCCAATATCCGGACTAGCGTATAGCACAGATACGCAGTATTTT. Translating it yields CASSPISGLAYSTDTQYF.

The sample holds many counts of this clonotype. V is TRBV11-3 and J is TRBJ2-3, with a possible D match to TRBD2 (5 bases). Germline-derived CDR1 and CDR2 are SGHNT and YENEEA. The CDR3 is 15 residues long. V lost 3 bases and J lost 0, with 10 bases in between. CDR3 in DNA: TGTGCCAGCAGCTTGGGAGCGGAGAGCACAGATACGCAGTATTTT. It translates to CASSLGAESTDTQYF. The complete variable domain, with remaining parts taken from reference TRBV11-3 and TRBJ2-3, reads EAGVVQSPRYKIIEKKQPVAFWCNPISGHNTLYWYLQNLGQGPELLIRYENEEAVDDSQLPKDRFSAERLKGVDSTLKIQPAELGDSAVYLCASSLGAESTDTQYFGPGTRLTVL.

This clonotype was observed many times. V usage is TRBV6-6 and J usage is TRBJ1-1, with D unclear. The CDR3 sequence is 13 residues long. V gave up 2 bases and J gave up 5 bases, with 9 bases separating them. Germline values: CDR1 MNHNY, CDR2 SVGAGI (reference sequence). The CDR3 loop is CASSYPELTEAFF. The CDR3 nucleotides are TGTGCCAGCAGTTACCCGGAATTGACTGAAGCTTTCTTT.

This clonotype is medium-sized within its sample. The chain recombines TRBV3-1 with TRBJ2-7, with unresolved D. Germline CDR1 and CDR2: LGHDT and YNNKEL (reference sequence). The CDR3 covers 11 residues. Trimming removed 5 bases at V and 5 bases at J, with 7 bases between. CDR3 sequence: CASSSKDEQYF. The CDR3 DNA follows: TGTGCCAGCAGCTCCAAGGACGAGCAGTACTTC.

This clonotype was found many times. The chain is built from TRBV13 and TRBJ2-1; a weak D match, TRBD1 (6 bases). V was shortened by 4 bases and J by 3 bases, with 10 bases between the two germline ends. This CDR3 comprises 14 residues. CDR1 and CDR2 from the germline V gene are PRHDT and FYEKMQ (reference sequence). The CDR3 here is CASSYGTNYNEQFF. Here the CDR3 DNA reads TGTGCCAGCAGCTACGGGACAAACTACAATGAGCAGTTCTTC.

This chain links TRBV20-1 with TRBJ2-7, with D unresolved. CDR3 length: 13 residues. The germline V and J ends were trimmed by 1 base and 0 bases, with 7 bases remaining between them. Germline CDR1 DFQATT, CDR2 SNEGSKA (reference sequence). CDR3 DNA: TGCAGTGCTAGAGGGTTCAACTCCTACGAGCAGTACTTC. Translating gives CSARGFNSYEQYF.

There are many counts of this clonotype. The chain has TRBV11-2 and TRBJ2-5; 14 bases map to TRBD2. This CDR3 has 17 residues. The V gene's germline CDR1 is SGHAT and CDR2 FQNNGV. With 2 bases clipped from V and 4 bases from J, the junction kept 6 bases outside the gene matches. CDR3 residues: CASSLTSGLAGGETQYF. The CDR3 DNA follows: TGTGCCAGCAGCTTAACTTCAGGACTAGCGGGAGGAGAGACCCAGTACTTC.

This clonotype was detected ten times or more. The V gene is TRBV28, the J gene TRBJ2-5; the D is unclear. The CDR3 consists of 16 residues. CDR1 is MDHEN, CDR2 SYDVKM, per germline. With 4 bases removed from V and 0 bases from J, the gap between germline ends came to 15 bases. The CDR3 sequence: CASSSIYRVYQETQYF. As DNA, the CDR3 is TGTGCCAGCAGTTCAATCTACCGGGTGTACCAAGAGACCCAGTACTTC.

This clonotype was seen ten or more times. The chain employs TRBV4-3 and TRBJ1-2, with a possible D match to TRBD1 (5 bases). The CDR3 totals 16 residues. Trimming left V 0 bases short and J 3 bases short, with 14 bases between. Germline CDR1 is LGHNA and CDR2 is YSLEER. DNA for the CDR3: TGCGCCAGCAGCCAAGATTTCGAGGGGCCTGACTATGGCTACACCTTC. Translation: CASSQDFEGPDYGYTF.